One sample yielded the 2 T cell receptor beta chains listed below, sequenced in a study of T cell responses to AZD1222 COVID-19 vaccine. Assay: immunoSEQ multiplex PCR; the TCRdb copy retains only in-frame clones and omits some. The repertoire holds 140,000 to 150,000 clones, with about 92% as singletons. Sequencing used peripheral blood, obtained after recovery from COVID-19. The receptors come from an adult who had recovered from COVID-19.

This rearrangement joins TRBV6-1 to TRBJ1-4; D may be TRBD1 (6 bases). This CDR3 has 12 residues. Germline CDR1 MNHNS, CDR2 SASEGT. V gave up 3 bases and J gave up 13 bases, with 12 bases separating them. The CDR3: CASSEGAWGLFF. Written as DNA, the CDR3 is TGTGCCAGCAGTGAGGGGGCTTGGGGACTGTTTTTT.

This sequence joins TRBV6-1 and TRBJ2-7, with D uncertain. Germline V lookup: CDR1 MNHNS, CDR2 SASEGT. V was pared by 1 base and J by 3 bases, with 7 bases between. This CDR3 is 13 amino acids long. This CDR3 is CASSEGIFYEQYF. CDR3 nucleotides: TGTGCCAGCAGTGAAGGCATCTTCTACGAGCAGTACTTC.